This entry lists 20 T cell receptor beta chains sequenced from one sample in a study of blood T cells in healthy people across ages. Primers used in a second PCR of about 7 to 12 cycles were a sample-barcoded 5' primer and a J-beta primer mix. TCRdb re-analysed the 5' RACE reads in MiXCR, keeping a single row per CDR3 protein. The repertoire holds over a million distinct CDR3 sequences, with under 45% as singletons. The sample consisted of blood. These receptors came from an older woman in good health.

This chain connects TRBV28 to TRBJ2-5; possibly TRBD2 for D (6 bases). The DNA end favors TRBJ2-7, so the J call may be wrong. Per the germline V gene, CDR1 is MDHEN and CDR2 is SYDVKM. The CDR3 has 15 residues. The CDR3 DNA is TGTGCCAGCAGTTATCGGGCCGGGGGTTGGTACGAGCAGTACTTC. It specifies CASSYRAGGWYEQYF.

The chain joins TRBV4-1 to TRBJ2-5; possibly TRBD2 for D (5 bases). V lost 0 bases and J 7 bases, leaving 15 bases between the germline ends. The CDR3 length is 15 residues. Germline values: CDR1 MGHRA, CDR2 YSYEKL. In DNA form, the CDR3 reads TGCGCCAGCAGCCAAGATGAAGGTTGGGGAGCGACCCAGTACTTC. This codes for CASSQDEGWGATQYF.

This clonotype was counted between two and nine times. J is TRBJ1-6 and V is TRBV25-1; weak D call: TRBD1 (6 bases). In germline, CDR1 is MGHDK, CDR2 SYGVNS. Trimming removed 4 bases at V and 5 bases at J, with 12 bases between. This CDR3 is built from 15 residues. CDR3 in amino acids: CASSGYRGHNSPLHF. As DNA, the CDR3 is TGTGCCAGCAGTGGATACCGGGGGCATAATTCACCCCTCCACTTT.

This clonotype was seen a handful of times. The chain joins TRBV7-8 to TRBJ2-3; TRBD2 matches at 7 bases. Germline lookup yields CDR1 SGHVS and CDR2 FQNEAQ. This CDR3 region has 15 residues. Germline trimming cut 4 bases from V and 4 bases from J; bases unmatched to any gene: 8. The CDR3 region is CASSSRREDSDTQYF. CDR3 coding DNA: TGTGCCAGCAGCTCGAGACGGGAGGACTCAGATACGCAGTATTTT.

Here the CDR3 DNA reads TGTGCCACCATCTCCGGGACTGGGAAGTTCTTC. Its translation: CATISGTGKFF. J is TRBJ2-1 and V is TRBV21-1; the tabulated D call, TRBD1, remains unverified against the DNA. TRBV21-1 is noted as a pseudogene. This CDR3 has 11 amino acids.

The CDR3 nucleotides are TGTGCCAGCAGTGAATCCTTTTCAGGGGTACAAGGCTACACCTTC. Encoded protein: CASSESFSGVQGYTF. The gene calls are TRBV25-1 and TRBJ1-2; the D gene is possibly TRBD1 (6 bases). Deletions cut 1 base from V and 8 bases from J, with 17 bases between. The CDR3 runs 15 residues. CDR1 and CDR2 (germline): MGHDK, SYGVNS.

This rearrangement joins TRBV4-1 to TRBJ1-4, with TRBD1 matching over 10 bases. This CDR3 is built from 15 residues. J lost 7 bases, V lost 2 bases, and 4 bases had no gene match. Germline loops: CDR1 MGHRA, CDR2 YSYEKL. Here the CDR3 reads CASSQWWDRGEKLFF. In DNA, the CDR3 is TGCGCCAGCAGCCAATGGTGGGACAGGGGTGAAAAACTGTTTTTT.

This clonotype has just a few counts. The chain uses TRBV30 and TRBJ2-1, with a tentative D call TRBD2 (7 bases). Germline V gene sequence: CDR1 GTSNPN, CDR2 SVGIG (reference sequence). The CDR3 runs 15 residues. V lost 1 base and J lost 5, with 15 bases in between. The CDR3 region is CAWSGLGGANNEQFF. The DNA of the CDR3 is TGTGCCTGGAGTGGGCTTGGGGGGGCCAACAATGAGCAGTTCTTC.

The genes are TRBV20-1 and TRBJ1-5; 9 nucleotides match TRBD1. The CDR3 spans 15 residues. CDR1 is DFQATT and CDR2 is SNEGSKA in the germline V gene (reference sequence). Trimming took 5 bases from V and 4 from J; bases not matched to a gene: 9. CDR3 amino acids: CSAGTGPVGNQPQHF. The CDR3 nucleotides read TGCAGTGCTGGGACAGGGCCGGTAGGGAATCAGCCCCAGCATTTT.

The rearrangement joins TRBV5-1 to TRBJ2-1, with D maybe TRBD2 (5 bases). Per the germline V gene, CDR1 is SGHRS and CDR2 is YFSETQ. V gave up 2 bases and J gave up 9 bases, with 12 bases separating them. CDR3 length: 13 residues. The CDR3 protein is CASSLAAWGEQFF. The CDR3 DNA reads as TGCGCCAGCAGCTTAGCGGCTTGGGGTGAGCAGTTCTTC.

This clonotype was seen at least ten times. V and J are TRBV7-6 and TRBJ2-7; no clear D gene. The V end was cut by 5 bases, the J end by 3 bases, with 20 bases between. Looked up from germline, CDR1 is SGHVS and CDR2 is FNYEAQ. The CDR3 totals 16 residues. CDR3 loop: CASSPRPTWANYEQYF. CDR3 DNA sequence: TGTGCCAGCAGCCCCCGACCAACTTGGGCTAACTACGAGCAGTACTTC.

This clonotype was detected a few times. The chain links TRBV7-6 to TRBJ1-5, with D perhaps TRBD1 (5 bases). The CDR3 is 13 amino acids. The germline V and J ends were trimmed by 2 bases and 7 bases, with 9 bases remaining between them. The germline V gene encodes CDR1 SGHVS and CDR2 FNYEAQ. This CDR3 is CASSLQGGQPQHF. The CDR3 bases are TGTGCCAGCAGCTTACAGGGTGGGCAGCCCCAGCATTTT. The full variable domain, with the rest looked up from reference TRBV7-6 and TRBJ1-5, is GAGVSQSPRYKVTKRGQDVALRCDPISGHVSLYWYRQALGQGPEFLTYFNYEAQQDKSGLPNDRFSAERPEGSISTLTIQRTEQRDSAMYRCASSLQGGQPQHFGDGTRLSIL.

The chain employs TRBV27 and TRBJ2-1, with 9 bases matching TRBD2. CDR1 and CDR2 (germline): MNHEY, SMNVEV (reference sequence). CDR3 length: 15 residues. Trimming at V came to 5 bases and at J to 8 bases, leaving 10 bases not matched to a gene. The CDR3: CASSRISGRGDEQFF. CDR3 nucleotides: TGTGCCAGCAGTCGGATTAGCGGGAGAGGGGATGAGCAGTTCTTC.

The chain links TRBV20-1 to TRBJ2-1, with D hard to call. The CDR3 is 11 amino acids. From germline, CDR1 is DFQATT and CDR2 SNEGSKA (reference sequence). V lost 6 bases and J 5 bases, leaving 8 bases between the germline ends. For the CDR3, the DNA is TGCAGTGCAGGGTCGCACAATGAGCAGTTCTTC. This sequence encodes CSAGSHNEQFF.

The rearrangement uses TRBV7-2 and TRBJ2-7; D gene ambiguous. The CDR3 has 15 residues. Germline assignment: CDR1 SGHTA and CDR2 FQGNSA. Trimming removed 1 base from V and 1 base from J, with 11 bases in between. This CDR3 reads CASSLEVWVSYEQYF. For the CDR3, the DNA is TGTGCCAGCAGCTTAGAGGTTTGGGTTTCCTACGAGCAGTACTTC.

With regard to this clonotype: Relative to the germline gene, one junction end is altered; a read error may explain this. The V gene is TRBV10-3, the J gene TRBJ2-7, with 7 positions matching TRBD1. Germline CDR1 is ENHRY and CDR2 is SYGVKD. The CDR3 runs 14 residues. CDR3 protein: CAISRDSRSHEQYF. The CDR3 nucleotides read TGTGCCATCAGCCGGGACAGTCGCTCCCACGAGCAGTACTTC.

The chain links TRBV4-1 to TRBJ2-5; D is possibly TRBD1 (6 bases). From germline, CDR1 is MGHRA and CDR2 YSYEKL. Trimming left V 0 bases short and J 5 bases short, with 19 bases between. This CDR3 has 17 amino acids. The CDR3 is CASSQEAETGLGETQYF. The CDR3 coding sequence is TGCGCCAGCAGCCAAGAAGCGGAAACAGGGCTGGGGGAGACCCAGTACTTC.

V is TRBV3-1 and J is TRBJ2-5; TRBD1 aligns across 9 bases. The CDR3 is made up of 18 amino acids. Germline values: CDR1 LGHDT, CDR2 YNNKEL (reference sequence). V was clipped by 0 bases and J by 5 bases; unmatched bases: 13. Here the CDR3 reads CASSQEGTGTAWEETQYF. The CDR3 DNA reads as TGTGCCAGCAGCCAAGAAGGGACAGGGACCGCCTGGGAGGAGACCCAGTACTTC.

At least ten counts were recorded for this clonotype. For the CDR3, the DNA is TGTGCCAGCAGTTATCAAATCTCGAACGAGCAGTACTTC. Translation gives CASSYQISNEQYF. J is TRBJ2-7 and V is TRBV6-2 or TRBV6-3, with unresolved D. Per germline, CDR1 MNHEY and CDR2 SVGEGT. The CDR3 has 13 amino acids. V lost 3 bases and J 5 bases, leaving 11 bases between the germline ends.

V gene TRBV20-1 combines with J gene TRBJ2-5; D unclear. The end of the DNA is better explained by TRBJ2-7, so the J call may be wrong. This CDR3 is built from 15 residues. CDR1 is DFQATT and CDR2 is SNEGSKA in the germline V gene (reference sequence). The CDR3 region is CSARDARAVGYEQYF. CDR3 in DNA: TGCAGTGCTAGAGATGCCCGAGCTGTTGGCTACGAGCAGTACTTC.